One and the same sample provided the 32 T cell receptor beta chains below, sequenced in a study of blood T cells in healthy people across ages (dated by TCRdb to the mid-2010s). Library preparation was by 5' RACE. The data were produced on an Illumina HiSeq 2500. The second PCR ran for about 6 to 11 cycles and used a J-beta primer mix along with a sample-barcoded 5' primer. TCRdb took the public reads, trimmed them with fastp at Q25, ran MiXCR for clone calling and kept in-frame beta chains. Each CDR3 protein gets just one entry, which takes the most common genes and DNA from the rows behind it. The sample table records about 1.4 million distinct CDR3 sequences; approximately 60% of these occur just once. The biggest ten clones account for 5.5% to 8% of the sample. Sequencing was performed on blood. The receptors stem from a man in his late teens or twenties in good health.

The CDR3 region has the DNA TGCAGTGCTAGTTTGTCTAGCGGAGGGATCGGGCAGTACTTC. It translates to CSASLSSGGIGQYF. The gene calls are TRBV20-1 and TRBJ2-4, with 7 bases fitting TRBD2. Germline CDR1 is DFQATT and CDR2 is SNEGSKA (reference sequence). The CDR3 loop spans 14 amino acids. The ends lost 3 bases at V and 13 bases at J; junction bases unmatched: 15.

The chain joins TRBV12-5 to TRBJ1-1; D is uncertain. The V gene's germline CDR1 is LGHNT and CDR2 FRNRAP. Between the trimmed V and J ends, which lost 1 base and 4 bases, there was a span of 13 bases. The CDR3 totals 15 residues. DNA of the CDR3: TGTGCTAGTGGTTTGGGGGTGGGAGTCGGCACTGAAGCTTTCTTT. Protein sequence: CASGLGVGVGTEAFF.

The rearrangement joins TRBV20-1 to TRBJ1-2; 8 bases align to TRBD1. Germline CDR1 reads DFQATT; CDR2 reads SNEGSKA (reference sequence). The CDR3 is 12 residues long. The ends lost 7 bases at V and 7 bases at J; junction bases unmatched: 8. The CDR3 is CSGTSGGSGYTF. In DNA form, the CDR3 reads TGCAGTGGTACCTCAGGGGGCTCTGGCTACACCTTC.

The chain employs TRBV11-2 and TRBJ2-7, with 12 bases fitting TRBD2. This CDR3 contains 19 residues. V was clipped by 6 bases and J by 0 bases; unmatched bases: 15. Germline V CDR1 and CDR2: SGHAT, FQNNGV. In DNA, the CDR3 is TGTGCCAGCAGAACTACTAGCGGGAGGAACCATGAGGGCTCCTACGAGCAGTACTTC. This translates into CASRTTSGRNHEGSYEQYF.

The chain links TRBV20-1 to TRBJ1-1; 9 positions match TRBD1. V shed 0 bases, J shed 3 bases, and the junction held 23 bases outside the gene matches. The length of the CDR3 is 21 residues. Germline CDR1 DFQATT, CDR2 SNEGSKA (reference sequence). CDR3 sequence: CSARDQRRKRDRACLDTEAFF. The CDR3 DNA is TGCAGTGCTAGAGATCAAAGACGGAAACGGGACAGGGCGTGCCTTGACACTGAAGCTTTCTTT.

J is TRBJ1-1 and V is TRBV28, with D hard to call. Deletions cut 3 bases from V and 7 bases from J, with 15 bases between. CDR1 is MDHEN, CDR2 SYDVKM, per germline. This CDR3 comprises 14 residues. The DNA for the CDR3 is TGTGCCAGCAGTTTTGCGCCTTTGGGGAATGAAGCTTTCTTT. As protein: CASSFAPLGNEAFF. Full variable domain (remainder filled in from reference TRBV28 and TRBJ1-1): DVKVTQSSRYLVKRTGEKVFLECVQDMDHENMFWYRQDPGLGLRLIYFSYDVKMKEKGDIPEGYSVSREKKERFSLILESASTNQTSMYLCASSFAPLGNEAFFGQGTRLTVV.

The chain couples TRBV4-1 to TRBJ2-7; unclear D gene. Germline assignment: CDR1 MGHRA and CDR2 YSYEKL. V was pared by 6 bases and J by 1 base, with 19 bases between. The CDR3 runs 16 residues. CDR3 protein: CASRRNLGTSSYEQYF. CDR3 nucleotide sequence: TGCGCCAGCAGAAGAAATCTAGGAACGTCATCCTACGAGCAGTACTTC.

About this clonotype: A single base separates this from a much larger clone, so it may be a read error. The chain employs TRBV7-9 and TRBJ1-6; tentative D call: TRBD1 (6 bases). Germline-derived CDR1 and CDR2 are SEHNR and FQNEAQ (reference sequence). V lost 5 bases, J lost 10 bases, and 12 bases lay in between. This CDR3 contains 13 residues. CDR3 bases: TGTGCCAGCAGCGGGAAAGGGGGATCACCCCTCCACTTT. Translation gives CASSGKGGSPLHF.

The chain's CDR3 is CASSTHGQGANYEQYF. The CDR3 nucleotides are TGTGCCAGCAGCACCCATGGACAGGGGGCTAATTACGAGCAGTACTTC. V gene TRBV4-2 combines with J gene TRBJ2-7; TRBD1 agrees at 11 bases. Per germline, CDR1 LGHNA and CDR2 YNFKEQ. This CDR3 has 16 residues. The trim removed 5 bases at V and 4 bases at J, leaving 10 bases unmatched.

This chain joins TRBV20-1 and TRBJ2-1; 9 bases are a match to TRBD2. Germline trimming cut 6 bases from V and 3 bases from J; bases unmatched to any gene: 9. Germline lookup yields CDR1 DFQATT and CDR2 SNEGSKA (reference sequence). The CDR3 contains 15 residues. The CDR3, as DNA: TGCAGTGCGGGGAGGCGGGAGGGGTTCTACAATGAGCAGTTCTTC. Translated: CSAGRREGFYNEQFF.

The V and J genes are TRBV20-1 and TRBJ2-5; D perhaps matches TRBD1 (6 bases). Germline CDR1 and CDR2: DFQATT and SNEGSKA (reference sequence). CDR3 size: 13 residues. The V end was cut by 6 bases, the J end by 9 bases, with 20 bases between. CDR3 protein: CSASLGSSGAQYF. In DNA, the CDR3 is TGCAGTGCGAGCTTGGGGTCCTCAGGGGCCCAGTACTTC.

The rearrangement uses TRBV20-1 and TRBJ1-6; TRBD1 is a possible D gene (5 bases). The germline CDR1 and CDR2 sequences are DFQATT and SNEGSKA (reference sequence). The V end was cut by 6 bases, the J end by 14 bases, with 14 bases between. The length of the CDR3 is 11 residues. This chain's CDR3 is CSANVGGSLHF. CDR3 sequence (DNA): TGCAGTGCCAACGTCGGGGGGTCCCTCCACTTT.

This clonotype has a handful of counts. The CDR3 loop reads CSATDILLSYEQYF. The CDR3 nucleotides are TGCAGTGCCACGGACATTCTACTCTCCTACGAGCAGTACTTC. The chain carries TRBV20-1 and TRBJ2-7; TRBD1 is a possible D gene (5 bases). Germline assignment: CDR1 DFQATT and CDR2 SNEGSKA (reference sequence). The CDR3 spans 14 residues. The ends were cut back, 6 bases at V and 0 bases at J, with 15 bases in the middle.

This clonotype is a singleton in its sample. The J gene is TRBJ1-6, the V gene TRBV29-1; D remains unclear. CDR3 length: 13 amino acids. V was pared by 5 bases and J by 7 bases, with 12 bases between. CDR1 is SQVTM, CDR2 ANQGSEA, per germline. CDR3 sequence (DNA): TGCAGCGTTTCCGACGGAGGGAATTCACCCCTCCACTTT. It is translated as CSVSDGGNSPLHF.

The rearrangement uses TRBV12-5 and TRBJ2-4; D could derive from TRBD1 or TRBD2 (5 bases each). V was trimmed by 3 bases and J by 13 bases, leaving 13 bases between them. Germline V CDR1 and CDR2: LGHNT, FRNRAP. The CDR3 runs 12 residues. The CDR3: CASGLALGEQYF. CDR3 nucleotide sequence: TGTGCTAGTGGTTTAGCCCTGGGGGAGCAGTACTTC.

This clonotype was detected a few times. The V gene is TRBV15, the J gene TRBJ2-7; D is uncertain. The V and J ends lost 0 bases and 0 bases respectively, with 9 bases between them. Germline lookup yields CDR1 LNHNV and CDR2 YYDKDF (reference sequence). This CDR3 comprises 15 residues. CDR3 protein: CATSRDQLDSYEQYF. The CDR3 DNA follows: TGTGCCACCAGCAGAGATCAACTGGACTCCTACGAGCAGTACTTC.

The chain couples TRBV11-2 to TRBJ1-2; D remains unclear. V was trimmed by 6 bases and J by 8 bases, leaving 25 bases between them. The length of the CDR3 is 16 residues. The germline V gene encodes CDR1 SGHAT and CDR2 FQNNGV. This CDR3 reads CASRTLRAGQSGGYTF. Here the CDR3 DNA reads TGTGCCAGCAGAACGCTGAGGGCAGGTCAATCAGGAGGCTACACCTTC.

The chain employs TRBV4-1 and TRBJ2-3; D uncertain. The length of the CDR3 is 15 residues. V gave up 1 base and J gave up 0 bases, with 8 bases separating them. The V gene's germline CDR1 is MGHRA and CDR2 YSYEKL. The CDR3 nucleotides are TGCGCCAGCAGCCAAGTTGCCGTTAGCACAGATACGCAGTATTTT. This sequence encodes CASSQVAVSTDTQYF.

The chain is built from TRBV5-1 and TRBJ2-3; TRBD2 aligns across 11 bases. Germline V gene data show CDR1 as SGHRS and CDR2 as YFSETQ. V shed 3 bases and J 7 bases; nucleotides not matched to a gene: 4. The CDR3 covers 14 residues. CDR3 DNA sequence: TGCGCCAGCAGCTCGACTAGCGGGACCAATACGCAGTATTTT. Amino acids: CASSSTSGTNTQYF.

In its sample, this clonotype was seen once. The chain is built from TRBV27 and TRBJ2-3, with 10 nucleotides matching TRBD1. The CDR3 length is 16 residues. Germline lookup yields CDR1 MNHEY and CDR2 SMNVEV (reference sequence). The junction had 6 bases not matched to a gene; V was cut back by 2 bases and J by 4 bases. The CDR3 is CASSLIVTGGADTQYF. DNA for the CDR3: TGTGCCAGCAGTTTAATTGTGACAGGGGGCGCAGATACGCAGTATTTT.

The table lists this clonotype with a few counts. The rearrangement links TRBV10-3 to TRBJ2-1, with unresolved D. Trimming took 8 bases from V and 8 from J, leaving 16 bases between them. This CDR3 has 13 amino acids. Germline CDR1 and CDR2: ENHRY and SYGVKD. The chain's CDR3 is CAIGKDRVDEQFF. CDR3 sequence (DNA): TGTGCCATCGGAAAGGACCGGGTTGATGAGCAGTTCTTC.

This chain uses TRBV12-3 or TRBV12-4 with TRBJ1-2; 8 bases line up with TRBD1. There are 15 residues in the CDR3. Unmatched junction bases numbered 8, after V lost 6 bases and J lost 2 bases. CDR3: CASRGTGFLNYGYTF. The CDR3 coding sequence is TGTGCCAGCAGGGGGACAGGCTTCCTGAACTATGGCTACACCTTC.

The J gene is TRBJ2-4, the V gene TRBV20-1; 9 positions agree with TRBD1. CDR1 is DFQATT and CDR2 is SNEGSKA in the germline V gene (reference sequence). V trimming: 0 bases; J trimming: 5 bases; junction bases outside the gene matches: 5. The CDR3 sequence is 15 residues long. CDR3 loop: CSARDLRDRENIQYF. The CDR3 DNA follows: TGCAGTGCTAGAGATCTAAGGGACAGGGAAAACATTCAGTACTTC.

This clonotype was observed a few times. The chain combines TRBV7-6 with TRBJ1-1; 9 bases agree with TRBD1. The CDR3 contains 18 residues. Unmatched junction bases numbered 13, after V lost 1 base and J lost 4 bases. CDR1 is SGHVS, CDR2 FNYEAQ, per germline. CDR3 DNA sequence: TGTGCCAGCAGCTTAGGAGTCTATTCGGACAGGGGTGTCACTGAAGCTTTCTTT. Its protein product is CASSLGVYSDRGVTEAFF.

The gene calls are TRBV29-1 and TRBJ2-1, with 9 bases that match TRBD2. This CDR3 spans 13 amino acids. In germline, CDR1 is SQVTM, CDR2 ANQGSEA. Trimming took 4 bases from V and 7 from J; bases not matched to a gene: 5. The CDR3 loop reads CSVGGRASNEQFF. CDR3 DNA: TGCAGCGTTGGCGGGAGGGCCTCGAATGAGCAGTTCTTC.

There are a few counts of this clonotype. The chain uses TRBV29-1 and TRBJ1-2; D is ambiguous. Germline-derived CDR1 and CDR2 are SQVTM and ANQGSEA. The V end lost 0 bases, the J end lost 6 bases, and 14 bases lay between the germline ends. The CDR3 runs 14 residues. The CDR3 is CSVEELPGVDGYTF. DNA for the CDR3: TGCAGCGTTGAAGAACTCCCAGGAGTCGATGGCTACACCTTC.

The chain joins TRBV29-1 to TRBJ2-3, with 11 bases matching TRBD2. Germline assignment: CDR1 SQVTM and CDR2 ANQGSEA. The V and J ends lost 0 bases and 4 bases, in that order; junction bases with no gene match: 3. The CDR3 spans 15 residues. CDR3 sequence (DNA): TGCAGCGTTGAAGAGGTAGCGGGAGGGGCAGATACGCAGTATTTT. It encodes CSVEEVAGGADTQYF.

The rearrangement joins TRBV7-2 to TRBJ2-2, with TRBD2 matching 10 bases. Losses at the gene ends were 5 bases for V and 5 bases for J; bases not matched to a gene: 8. The CDR3 totals 16 residues. Germline CDR1 and CDR2: SGHTA and FQGNSA. CDR3 sequence (DNA): TGTGCCAGCAGCCCTAGCGGGAGTGTGTTGACCGGGGAGCTGTTTTTT. It specifies CASSPSGSVLTGELFF.

The chain carries TRBV29-1 and TRBJ2-4; possibly TRBD1 for D (6 bases). CDR1 is SQVTM and CDR2 is ANQGSEA in the germline V gene. The CDR3 runs 11 residues. V was shortened by 0 bases and J by 13 bases, with 10 bases between the two germline ends. DNA of the CDR3: TGCAGCGTTGAAGATGGAGGACAGCAGTACTTC. Amino acid sequence: CSVEDGGQQYF. Full variable domain (outside the CDR3, taken from reference TRBV29-1 and TRBJ2-4): SAVISQKPSRDICQRGTSLTIQCQVDSQVTMMFWYRQQPGQSLTLIATANQGSEATYESGFVIDKFPISRPNLTFSTLTVSNMSPEDSSIYLCSVEDGGQQYFGAGTRLSVL.

This chain links TRBV6-1 with TRBJ2-6; 9 bases are a match to TRBD1. Germline assignment: CDR1 MNHNS and CDR2 SASEGT. There are 20 residues in the CDR3. V shed 6 bases, J shed 0 bases, and the junction held 15 bases outside the gene matches. This CDR3 reads CASSSRSWTGVGSGANVLTF. The CDR3 bases are TGTGCCAGCAGCTCCCGCTCATGGACAGGGGTGGGCTCTGGGGCCAACGTCCTGACTTTC.

This chain joins TRBV5-1 and TRBJ2-5, with D perhaps TRBD2 (5 bases). Germline-derived CDR1 and CDR2 are SGHRS and YFSETQ. This CDR3 contains 14 residues. Trimming shortened V by 3 bases and J by 2 bases, and 11 bases separated the two germline ends. In DNA, the CDR3 is TGCGCCAGCAGCTCGATACTAGAACAAGAGACCCAGTACTTC. It specifies CASSSILEQETQYF.

The rearrangement uses TRBV5-1 and TRBJ2-7; the D gene is possibly TRBD1 (5 bases). Trimming cost V 4 bases and J 3 bases, with 17 bases left between them. This CDR3 comprises 15 residues. Germline CDR1 and CDR2: SGHRS and YFSETQ. CDR3 nucleotide sequence: TGCGCCAGCAGCCTTCAGGGCCAGGGCCACTACGAGCAGTACTTC. Translation: CASSLQGQGHYEQYF.